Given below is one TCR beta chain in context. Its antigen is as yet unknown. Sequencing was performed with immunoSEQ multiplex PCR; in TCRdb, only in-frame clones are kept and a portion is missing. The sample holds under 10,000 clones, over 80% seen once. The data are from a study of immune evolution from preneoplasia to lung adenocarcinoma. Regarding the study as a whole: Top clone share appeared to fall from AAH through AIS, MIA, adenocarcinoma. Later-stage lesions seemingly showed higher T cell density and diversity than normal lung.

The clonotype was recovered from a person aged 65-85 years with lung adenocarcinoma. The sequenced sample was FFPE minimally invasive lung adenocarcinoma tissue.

The CDR3 loop reads CSAKTGQDYTF. CDR3 DNA: TGCAGTGCTAAAACCGGACAGGACTACACCTTC. The chain joins TRBV20-1 to TRBJ1-2, with 7 nucleotides matching TRBD1. The ends lost 4 bases at V and 10 bases at J; junction bases unmatched: 6. The CDR3 runs to 11 residues. The V gene's germline CDR1 is DFQATT and CDR2 SNEGSKA (reference sequence).